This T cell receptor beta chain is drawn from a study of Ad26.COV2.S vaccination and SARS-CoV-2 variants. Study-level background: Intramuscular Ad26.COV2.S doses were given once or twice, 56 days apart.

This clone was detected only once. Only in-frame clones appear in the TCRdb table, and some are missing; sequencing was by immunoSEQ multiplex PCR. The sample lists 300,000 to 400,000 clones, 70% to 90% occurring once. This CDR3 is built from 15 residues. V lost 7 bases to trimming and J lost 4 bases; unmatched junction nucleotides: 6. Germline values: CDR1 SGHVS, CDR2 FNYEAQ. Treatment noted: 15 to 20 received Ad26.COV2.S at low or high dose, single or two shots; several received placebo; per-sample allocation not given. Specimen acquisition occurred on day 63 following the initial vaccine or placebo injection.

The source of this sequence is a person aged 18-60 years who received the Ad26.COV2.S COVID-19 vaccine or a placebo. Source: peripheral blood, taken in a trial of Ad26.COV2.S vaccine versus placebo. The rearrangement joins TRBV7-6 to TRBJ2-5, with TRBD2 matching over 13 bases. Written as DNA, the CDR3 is TGTGCCAGCAACCAGGGACTAGCGGGAAGAGAGACCCAGTACTTC. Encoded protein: CASNQGLAGRETQYF.